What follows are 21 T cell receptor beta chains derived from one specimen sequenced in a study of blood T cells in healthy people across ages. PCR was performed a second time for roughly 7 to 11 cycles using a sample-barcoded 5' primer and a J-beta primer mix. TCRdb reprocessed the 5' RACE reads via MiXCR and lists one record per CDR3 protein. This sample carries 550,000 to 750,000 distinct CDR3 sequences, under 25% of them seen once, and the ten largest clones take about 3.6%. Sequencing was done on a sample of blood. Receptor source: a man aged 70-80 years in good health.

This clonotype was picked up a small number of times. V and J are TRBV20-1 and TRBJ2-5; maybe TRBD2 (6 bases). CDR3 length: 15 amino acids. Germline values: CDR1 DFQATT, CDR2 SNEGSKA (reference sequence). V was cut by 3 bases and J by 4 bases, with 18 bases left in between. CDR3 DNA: TGCAGTGCTAGGCGCCTGGGCGGGATGGTAGAGACCCAGTACTTC. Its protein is CSARRLGGMVETQYF.

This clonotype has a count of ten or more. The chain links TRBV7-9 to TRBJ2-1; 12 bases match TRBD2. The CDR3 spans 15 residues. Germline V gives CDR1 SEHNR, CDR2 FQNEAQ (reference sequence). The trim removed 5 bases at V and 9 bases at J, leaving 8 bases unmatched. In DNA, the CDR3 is TGTGCCAGCAGCCCGGGACTAGCGGGTTTAGGTGAGCAGTTCTTC. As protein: CASSPGLAGLGEQFF.

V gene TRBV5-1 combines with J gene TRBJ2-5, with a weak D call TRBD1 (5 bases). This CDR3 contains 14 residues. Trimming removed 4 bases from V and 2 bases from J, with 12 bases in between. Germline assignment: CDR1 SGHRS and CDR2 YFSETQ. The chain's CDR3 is CASSRVTVQETQYF. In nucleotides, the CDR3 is TGCGCCAGCAGCCGGGTGACAGTTCAAGAGACCCAGTACTTC.

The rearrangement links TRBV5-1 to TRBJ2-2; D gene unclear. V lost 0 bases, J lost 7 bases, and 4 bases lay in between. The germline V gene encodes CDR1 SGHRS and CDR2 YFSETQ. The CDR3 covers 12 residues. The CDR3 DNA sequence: TGCGCCAGCAGCTTGGACTACGGGGAGCTGTTTTTT. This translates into CASSLDYGELFF.

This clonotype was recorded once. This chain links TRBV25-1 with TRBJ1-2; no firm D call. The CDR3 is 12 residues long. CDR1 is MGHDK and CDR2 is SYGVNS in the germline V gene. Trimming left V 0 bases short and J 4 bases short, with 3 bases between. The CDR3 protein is CASSEYPYGYTF. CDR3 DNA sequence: TGTGCCAGCAGTGAATATCCCTATGGCTACACCTTC.

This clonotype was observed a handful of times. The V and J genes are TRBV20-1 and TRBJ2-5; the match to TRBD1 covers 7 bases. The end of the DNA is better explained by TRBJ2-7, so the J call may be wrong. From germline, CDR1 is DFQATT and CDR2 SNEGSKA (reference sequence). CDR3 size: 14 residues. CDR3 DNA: TGCAGTGCTAGTGGGACAGCGAGCTCCTACGAGCAGTACTTC. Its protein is CSASGTASSYEQYF.

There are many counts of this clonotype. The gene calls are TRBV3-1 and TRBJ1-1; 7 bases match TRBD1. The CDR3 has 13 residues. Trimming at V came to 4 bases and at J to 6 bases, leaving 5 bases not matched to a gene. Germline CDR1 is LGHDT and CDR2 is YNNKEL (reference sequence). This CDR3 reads CASSLTGRPEAFF. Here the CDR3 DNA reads TGTGCCAGCAGCCTGACAGGGCGGCCTGAAGCTTTCTTT. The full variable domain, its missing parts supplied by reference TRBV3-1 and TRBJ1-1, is DTAVSQTPKYLVTQMGNDKSIKCEQNLGHDTMYWYKQDSKKFLKIMFSYNNKELIINETVPNRFSPKSPDKAHLNLHINSLELGDSAVYFCASSLTGRPEAFFGQGTRLTVV.

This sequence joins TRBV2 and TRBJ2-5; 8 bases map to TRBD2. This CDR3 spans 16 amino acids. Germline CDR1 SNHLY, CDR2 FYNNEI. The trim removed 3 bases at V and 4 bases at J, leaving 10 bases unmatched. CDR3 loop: CASSDPSRGGGETQYF. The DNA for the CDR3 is TGTGCCAGCAGTGATCCCTCTCGGGGGGGCGGAGAGACCCAGTACTTC. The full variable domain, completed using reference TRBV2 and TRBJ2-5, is EPEVTQTPSHQVTQMGQEVILRCVPISNHLYFYWYRQILGQKVEFLVSFYNNEISEKSEIFDDQFSVERPDGSNFTLKIRSTKLEDSAMYFCASSDPSRGGGETQYFGPGTRLLVL.

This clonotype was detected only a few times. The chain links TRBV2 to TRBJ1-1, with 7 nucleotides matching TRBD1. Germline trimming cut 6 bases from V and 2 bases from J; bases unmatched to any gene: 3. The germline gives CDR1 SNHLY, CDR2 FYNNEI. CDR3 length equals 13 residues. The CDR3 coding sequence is TGTGCCAGCAGGCAGGGGGGTAACACTGAAGCTTTCTTT. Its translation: CASRQGGNTEAFF.

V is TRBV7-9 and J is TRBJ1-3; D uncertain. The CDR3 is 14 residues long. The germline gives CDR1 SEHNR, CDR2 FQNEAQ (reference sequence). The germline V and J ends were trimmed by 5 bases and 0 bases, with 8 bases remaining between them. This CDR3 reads CASSQQFSGNTIYF. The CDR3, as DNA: TGTGCCAGCAGCCAACAGTTCTCTGGAAACACCATATATTTT.

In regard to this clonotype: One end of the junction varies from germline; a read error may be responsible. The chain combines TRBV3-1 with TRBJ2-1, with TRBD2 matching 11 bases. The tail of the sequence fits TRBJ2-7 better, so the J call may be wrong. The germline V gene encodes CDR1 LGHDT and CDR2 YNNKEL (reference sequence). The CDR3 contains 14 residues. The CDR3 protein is CANSQDLAGGKQYF. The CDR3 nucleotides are TGTGCCAACAGCCAAGACCTAGCGGGAGGTAAGCAGTACTTC.

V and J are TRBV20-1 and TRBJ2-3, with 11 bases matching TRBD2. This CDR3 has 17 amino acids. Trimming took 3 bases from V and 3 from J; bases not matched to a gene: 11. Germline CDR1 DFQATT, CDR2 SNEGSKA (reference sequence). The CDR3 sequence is CSASLTSGTRGTDTQYF. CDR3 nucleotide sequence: TGCAGTGCTAGCTTGACTAGCGGGACGAGGGGGACAGATACGCAGTATTTT.

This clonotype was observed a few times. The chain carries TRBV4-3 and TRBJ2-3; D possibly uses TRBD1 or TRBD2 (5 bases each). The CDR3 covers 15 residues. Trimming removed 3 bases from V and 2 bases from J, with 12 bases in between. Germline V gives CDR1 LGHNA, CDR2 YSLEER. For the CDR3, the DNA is TGCGCCAGCAGCCAGAGGGGAGACTACACAGATACGCAGTATTTT. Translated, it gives CASSQRGDYTDTQYF.

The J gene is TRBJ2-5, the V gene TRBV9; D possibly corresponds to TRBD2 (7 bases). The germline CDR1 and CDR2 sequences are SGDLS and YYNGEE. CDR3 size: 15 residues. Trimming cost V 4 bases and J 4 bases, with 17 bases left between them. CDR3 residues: CASSYLSGGGETQYF. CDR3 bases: TGTGCCAGCAGCTACCTGTCGGGGGGCGGAGAGACCCAGTACTTC.

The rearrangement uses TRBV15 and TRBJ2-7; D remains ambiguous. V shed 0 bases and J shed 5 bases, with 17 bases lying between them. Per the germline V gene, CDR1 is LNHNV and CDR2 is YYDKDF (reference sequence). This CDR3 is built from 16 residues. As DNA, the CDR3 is TGTGCCACCAGCAGAGATAGAGGACCCTCCCGCGACGAGCAGTACTTC. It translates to CATSRDRGPSRDEQYF.

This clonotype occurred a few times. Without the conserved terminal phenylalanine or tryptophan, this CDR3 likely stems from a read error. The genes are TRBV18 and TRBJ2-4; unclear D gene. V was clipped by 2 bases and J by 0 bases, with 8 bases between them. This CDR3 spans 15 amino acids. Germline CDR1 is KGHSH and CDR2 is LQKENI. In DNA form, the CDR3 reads TGTGCCAGCTCACCAGAGAACCTAGCCAAAAACATTCAGTACCTC. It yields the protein CASSPENLAKNIQYL.

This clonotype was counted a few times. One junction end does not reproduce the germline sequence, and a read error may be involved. This CDR3 is CSGRPSAETRYF. CDR3 sequence (DNA): TGCAGCGGAAGACCTAGCGCGGAGACCCGGTACTTC. The V and J genes are TRBV29-1 and TRBJ2-5; D is possibly TRBD2 (6 bases). Germline V gene data show CDR1 as SQVTM and CDR2 as ANQGSEA. The CDR3 runs 12 residues.

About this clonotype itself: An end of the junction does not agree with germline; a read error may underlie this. The CDR3 region is CVSSQVVEGTRTYNEQFF. In DNA, the CDR3 is TGTGTCAGCAGCCAAGTAGTGGAGGGGACTAGAACCTACAATGAGCAGTTCTTC. The chain has TRBV4-2 and TRBJ2-1; 8 nucleotides match TRBD2. This CDR3 contains 18 residues. Germline CDR1 LGHNA, CDR2 YNFKEQ.

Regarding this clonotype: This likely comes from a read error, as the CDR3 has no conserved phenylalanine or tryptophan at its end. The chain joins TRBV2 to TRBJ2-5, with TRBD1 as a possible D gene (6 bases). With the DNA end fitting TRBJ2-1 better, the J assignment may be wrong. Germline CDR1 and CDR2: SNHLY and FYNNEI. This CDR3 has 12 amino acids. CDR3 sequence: CASRNRVGEQFL. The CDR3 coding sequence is TGTGCCAGCAGAAACAGGGTGGGTGAGCAGTTCCTC.

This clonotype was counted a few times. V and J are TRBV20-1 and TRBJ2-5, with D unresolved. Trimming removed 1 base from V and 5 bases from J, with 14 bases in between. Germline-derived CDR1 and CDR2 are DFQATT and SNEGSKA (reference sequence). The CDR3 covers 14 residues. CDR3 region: CSARAGRTTETQYF. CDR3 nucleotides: TGCAGTGCTAGAGCGGGCAGAACAACGGAGACCCAGTACTTC.

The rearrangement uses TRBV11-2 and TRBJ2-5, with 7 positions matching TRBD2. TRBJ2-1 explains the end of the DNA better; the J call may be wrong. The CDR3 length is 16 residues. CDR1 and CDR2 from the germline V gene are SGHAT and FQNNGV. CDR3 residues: CASSLAGGNAYNEQFF. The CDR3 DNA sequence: TGTGCCAGCAGCTTAGCCGGGGGGAACGCCTACAATGAGCAGTTCTTC.